These T cell receptor beta chains were read from a single sample in a study of T-cell memory formation after mild COVID-19. A single record per CDR3 protein comes from TCRdb applying MiXCR to the 5' RACE reads. The table shows some 250,000 distinct CDR3 sequences, with 9.4% occurring only once. Sequenced sample: PBMCs or a T cell subset sorted from them (not recorded which). The source of these receptors is a man aged 18 to 29 who had mild COVID-19 (a few samples of this study predate the infection). Cell type and time point are not known. Both conserved end residues are part of each CDR3. Fields, in order: D gene, V gene, clone size, CDR3 protein. A D gene is named only where the DNA matches it firmly. Some rows mark clone size as missing; the rest say once, few, many or name a class of expanded clone.

-	TRBV18	few	CASSPPRWETQYF
TRBD2	TRBV12-3/TRBV12-4	many	CASSPGGEQYF
-	TRBV6-1	many	CASSVGGNYGYTF
-	TRBV5-1	many	CASRRAQQETQYF
-	TRBV4-3	-	CASSPFLTASTYNEQFF
-	TRBV12-3/TRBV12-4	few	CASSLGPSNQPQHF
-	TRBV4-1	-	CASSRRGEFRDTQYF
TRBD1	TRBV7-9	few	CASSRGIQGGVQMTYEQYF
-	TRBV4-2	many	CASSLTRTVYNEQFF
-	TRBV5-1	-	CASSLRAKETQYF
TRBD2	TRBV5-1	many	CASSLVSSGEATDTQYF
TRBD1	TRBV7-2	-	CASRTPGGPNFSGNTIYF
-	TRBV6-5	few	CASSYSLQDSRGYTF
-	TRBV5-1	-	CASSLLSEGSTEAFF
-	TRBV20-1	-	CSARNVGELFF
-	TRBV5-1	-	CASSLVQGSNSPLHF
-	TRBV6-5	-	CASSYSKTPYSPTQYF
-	TRBV12-3/TRBV12-4	-	CASSSTRDLNTGELFF
-	TRBV7-9	few	CASSLSLRDEQFF
-	TRBV9	-	CASSVGGTGELFF
TRBD2	TRBV4-3	-	CASSQEWAGGSSSYNEQFF
-	TRBV5-1	many	CASSLQRNTEAFF
-	TRBV9	-	CASSVVRGTEAFF
TRBD2	TRBV12-3/TRBV12-4	-	CASSRGGGRNNEQFF
-	TRBV7-2	few	CASKWGPSNEQFF
TRBD2	TRBV24-1	few	CATSDFSFDRGGPRAGELFF
-	TRBV5-8	-	CASSLGGDFSTDTQYF
-	TRBV5-5	-	CASRGSPYGTDTQYF
-	TRBV4-3	-	CASSQVGSRTQDTQYF
TRBD1	TRBV6-5	-	CASRSTGVSNQPQHF
TRBD1	TRBV6-2/TRBV6-3	-	CASSYQGANYGYTF
TRBD1	TRBV29-1	many	CSVGQARGEQFF
-	TRBV28	many	CASSRSGNRNSPLHF
TRBD2	TRBV19	few	CATGGRADTQYF
-	TRBV18	few	CASSPSRGPDTQYF
-	TRBV5-1	few	CASSPVQASTDTQYF
-	TRBV7-6	many	CASSARGLREAFF
-	TRBV4-1	few	CASSQENRLFGEAFF
-	TRBV9	-	CASSVGGDTQYF
-	TRBV7-3	-	CASSYLNNEKLFF
-	TRBV7-3	few	CASSPLDGDTQYF
TRBD1	TRBV7-2	-	CASSLAGTGAQYF
-	TRBV7-2	few	CASEKGLDYGYTF
TRBD2	TRBV7-9	many	CASSLALAGSYNEQFF
-	TRBV20-1	-	CSANSPNQPQHF
TRBD1	TRBV5-4	-	CASSSTTPTGGTEAFF
-	TRBV4-2	few	CASSQVLLGEAKDTQYF
-	TRBV9	few	CASSPHQEPHYGYTF